Listed below are T cell receptor beta chains from one sample, sequenced in a study of blood T cell repertoires in COVID-19. TCRdb keeps only in-frame clones here, not all; method: immunoSEQ multiplex PCR. The data contain some 190,000 clones, 88% of them singletons. Sequencing was performed on peripheral blood. The origin of the receptors is a woman in her 40s who had recovered from COVID-19. CDR3s include the opening cysteine and the closing phenylalanine or tryptophan. The D gene is left open where the match is weak. Expanded clones are given a class, and other clones once, few, many or no size at all.

d_gene	v_gene	j_gene	abundance	CDR3nt	CDR3aa
TRBD1	TRBV5-5	TRBJ2-7	NA	TGTGCCAGCAGCAGAGGACAGGGACCTTCCTACGAGCAGTACTTC	CASSRGQGPSYEQYF
NA	TRBV5-1	TRBJ1-6	NA	TGCGCCAGCAGCATCTCTAGTGACAGCTATAATTCACCCCTCCACTTT	CASSISSDSYNSPLHF
NA	TRBV6-1	TRBJ1-5	NA	TGTGCCAGCAGTGAAACCAGAGACACCAATCAGCCCCAGCATTTT	CASSETRDTNQPQHF
NA	TRBV19	TRBJ1-1	few	TGTGCCAGTAGTTATACCCGAATGGGTAATAAGCACGACAGAGAAGCTTTCTTT	CASSYTRMGNKHDREAFF
TRBD1	TRBV3-1/TRBV3-2	TRBJ1-5	NA	TGTGCCAGCAGCCAAGATCCGACAGGGATCAATCAGCCCCAGCATTTT	CASSQDPTGINQPQHF
TRBD2	TRBV19	TRBJ2-1	few	TGTGCCAGTAGTATAGGCGGGAGTTGGATTGAGCAGTTCTTC	CASSIGGSWIEQFF
TRBD2	TRBV3-1/TRBV3-2	TRBJ2-3	NA	TGTGCCAGCAGCCCCACGACTAGCGGAAGCACAGATACGCAGTATTTT	CASSPTTSGSTDTQYF
TRBD2	TRBV14	TRBJ2-5	NA	TGTGCCAGCAGCCAAGATGAACTAGCGGGCCCCATACAAGAGACCCAGTACTTC	CASSQDELAGPIQETQYF
NA	TRBV10-3	TRBJ2-3	NA	TGTGCCATCAGGGCCCGGGCAGATACGCAGTATTTT	CAIRARADTQYF
TRBD1	TRBV5-6	TRBJ1-3	NA	TGTGCCAGCAGCTTTACAGGGGGCCGGAACACCATATATTTT	CASSFTGGRNTIYF
NA	TRBV27	TRBJ1-1	NA	TGTGCCAGCAGTTTTAGTTTAGGCGGGGGCAACACTGAAGCTTTCTTT	CASSFSLGGGNTEAFF
TRBD1	TRBV7-9	TRBJ1-6	NA	TGTGCCAGCAGCTCCCCCCCGGGACAGAATAATTCACCCCTCCACTTT	CASSSPPGQNNSPLHF
TRBD2	TRBV2	TRBJ2-5	NA	TGTGCCAGCACCTACCTCCCCGGGACTAGCGGGAGGAGGTACCAAGAGACCCAGTACTTC	CASTYLPGTSGRRYQETQYF
TRBD2	TRBV27	TRBJ2-3	once	TGTGCCAGCAGTCAACGACTAGCGGGAGCGAATACGCAGTATTTT	CASSQRLAGANTQYF
NA	TRBV30	TRBJ1-5	few	TGTGCCTGGAGTGTAAAGGGAGGGGATCATCAGCCCCAGCATTTT	CAWSVKGGDHQPQHF
NA	TRBV15	TRBJ2-5	NA	TGTGCCACCAGCAGAGCTCGGTTAGGGGCGTGGGAGACCCAGTACTTC	CATSRARLGAWETQYF
NA	TRBV19	TRBJ2-3	NA	TGTGCCAGTAGTATAGCCCCCTACACAGATACGCAGTATTTT	CASSIAPYTDTQYF
NA	TRBV28	TRBJ2-7	NA	TGTGCCACCAAACAGGGCCCCTACGAGCAGTACTTC	CATKQGPYEQYF
TRBD1	TRBV28	TRBJ1-5	NA	TGTGCCAGCTCGTTGACAGGGGGTCAGCCCCAGCATTTT	CASSLTGGQPQHF
TRBD2	TRBV6-5	TRBJ2-7	NA	TGTGCCAGCAGTTCGGGTAGCGGGTTATCCTACGAGCAGTACTTC	CASSSGSGLSYEQYF
TRBD2	TRBV9	TRBJ2-3	once	TGTGCCAGCAGCCCATACGGGGGGACCACAGATACGCAGTATTTT	CASSPYGGTTDTQYF
TRBD1	TRBV18	TRBJ2-7	NA	TGTGCCAGCTCACCTCGGGACAGGTCCTACGAGCAGTACTTC	CASSPRDRSYEQYF
TRBD2	TRBV19	TRBJ2-3	once	TGTGCCAGTAGTATAGATTCCGGACTAGCGTCGATAAGCACAGATACGCAGTATTTT	CASSIDSGLASISTDTQYF
TRBD2	TRBV11-2	TRBJ2-7	NA	TGTGCCAGCAGCTCGCTAGCGGGAGTACCCTACGAGCAGTACTTC	CASSSLAGVPYEQYF
TRBD2	TRBV28	TRBJ2-1	NA	TGTGCCAGCAGTTTGCCCGGTCTAGCGGCCACCTCCTACAATGAGCAGTTCTTC	CASSLPGLAATSYNEQFF
NA	TRBV7-9	TRBJ2-7	NA	TGTGCCAGCACTCGAGACAGACGCTCCGAGCAGTACTTC	CASTRDRRSEQYF
TRBD1	TRBV6-5	TRBJ1-1	NA	TGTGCCAGCAGGGACAGGGGGCTAGGAGAAGCTTTCTTT	CASRDRGLGEAFF
TRBD1	TRBV13	TRBJ1-1	NA	TGTGCCAGCAGCCGAGACAGGGCGGCCACTGAAGCTTTCTTT	CASSRDRAATEAFF
NA	TRBV6-2/TRBV6-3	TRBJ1-6	NA	TGTGCCAGCAGCCGAACAGGTTCACCCCTCCACTTT	CASSRTGSPLHF
NA	TRBV7-8	TRBJ2-3	NA	TGTGCCAGCAGCTTTACTGGACAGTCTGGCAGCACAGATACGCAGTATTTT	CASSFTGQSGSTDTQYF
NA	TRBV2	TRBJ1-1	few	TGTGCCAGCAGCACGGACAGAGACACTGAAGCTTTCTTT	CASSTDRDTEAFF